The clone carrying this T cell receptor beta chain was picked up many times. Unique molecular identifiers featured in how the TCRbeta library was prepared. TCRdb reprocessed the PCR reads via MiXCR and lists one record per CDR3 protein. This table has around 600,000 distinct CDR3 sequences, roughly 15% appearing once. This sample is part of a study of T-cell reconstitution after alpha-beta-depleted transplantation in children. This CDR3 comprises 19 residues. The germline CDR1 and CDR2 sequences are SQVTM and ANQGSEA. Losses at the gene ends were 5 bases for V and 0 bases for J; bases not matched to a gene: 13.

V is TRBV29-1 and J is TRBJ2-1; 13 bases line up with TRBD2. The TCR originated in a human donor who donated a stem cell graft to a child with acute myeloid leukemia. The source material was PBMCs from the stem cell graft donor, sampled from the stem cell graft. CDR3 nucleotide sequence: TGCAGCGTTAGGGGGACTAGCGGGGCGATTAGAATCTCCTACAATGAGCAGTTCTTC. As protein: CSVRGTSGAIRISYNEQFF.